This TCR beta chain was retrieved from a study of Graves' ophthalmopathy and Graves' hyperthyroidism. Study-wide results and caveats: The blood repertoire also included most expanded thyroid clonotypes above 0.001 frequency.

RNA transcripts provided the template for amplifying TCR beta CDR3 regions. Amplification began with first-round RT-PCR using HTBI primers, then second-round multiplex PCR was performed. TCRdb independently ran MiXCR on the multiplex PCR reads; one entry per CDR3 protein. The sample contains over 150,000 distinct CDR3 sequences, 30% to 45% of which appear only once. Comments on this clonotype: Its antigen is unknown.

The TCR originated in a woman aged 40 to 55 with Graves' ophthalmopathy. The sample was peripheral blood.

This CDR3 reads CASKAGQGAFSNQPQHF. The DNA of the CDR3 is TGTGCCAGCAAAGCGGGACAGGGGGCCTTTAGCAATCAGCCCCAGCATTTT. The gene calls are TRBV6-1 and TRBJ1-5; 12 positions match TRBD1. The CDR3 loop spans 17 amino acids. Germline CDR1 is MNHNS and CDR2 is SASEGT. V dropped 7 bases and J dropped 0; count of bases not matched to a gene: 7.